This TCR beta chain was documented in a study of shared clonotypes between healthy human individuals. Study-level findings and limits: It was the non-shared clonotypes that had lower generation probabilities than clonotypes shared by all four donors.

Concerning this clone itself: Its antigen is unidentified.

From germline, CDR1 is SGHNT and CDR2 YYREEE (reference sequence). Trimming removed 6 bases from V and 5 bases from J, with 14 bases in between. This CDR3 is built from 13 residues. From CD4+ cells came CD45RA+ naive and CD45RA-negative memory subsets. In the authors' methods: Filtering differed since immunoSEQ provided only junctions, with no quality scores. The assay was immunoSEQ multiplex PCR, and TCRdb's table has in-frame clones only and misses some. That table gives V, J and clone size, and the DNA gave D and trimming. The sample lists some 2,000,000 clones; 95% were seen once. This sequence originates from a young man in good health. The sample comprised naive CD4+ T cells sorted from blood. Documented subset: CD45RA+ positively selected. The V and J genes are TRBV5-4 and TRBJ1-2; D possibly corresponds to TRBD1 (5 bases). Here the CDR3 DNA reads TGTGCCAGCACCGAGGAGGGACCTTATGGCTACACCTTC. Protein: CASTEEGPYGYTF.